This entry is about one TCR beta chain. This sample also contains other DNA sequences that code for the same CDR3. The sample is drawn from a study of blood T cell repertoires in COVID-19. The ends lost 0 bases at V and 1 base at J; junction bases unmatched: 0. Germline V gene data show CDR1 as LNHDA and CDR2 as SQIVND (reference sequence). This CDR3 comprises 15 residues. Generated by immunoSEQ multiplex PCR, the TCRdb table keeps only in-frame clones and is missing some. The sample carries about 500,000 clones, roughly nine tenths recorded once. The chain joins TRBV19 to TRBJ1-5, with 7 bases identical to TRBD1. The sample consisted of peripheral blood. The clonotype originates from a man aged 18 to 29 with COVID-19, enrolled during active disease. CDR3 nucleotide sequence: TGTGCCAGTAGTATAGACAGGGGGAGCAATCAGCCCCAGCATTTT. Translating gives CASSIDRGSNQPQHF. The full variable domain, its missing parts supplied by reference TRBV19 and TRBJ1-5, is DGGITQSPKYLFRKEGQNVTLSCEQNLNHDAMYWYRQDPGQGLRLIYYSQIVNDFQKGDIAEGYSVSREKKESFPLTVTSAQKNPTAFYLCASSIDRGSNQPQHFGDGTRLSIL.